These 9 T cell receptor beta chains were all obtained from the same sample, sequenced in a study of blood T cell repertoires in COVID-19. Here immunoSEQ multiplex PCR was the method, and the copy in TCRdb shows in-frame clones only, minus some. Here the sample spans around 300,000 clones, 87% being singletons. Material for sequencing was PBMCs or T cells enriched from blood (not recorded which). The receptors shown here come from a woman aged 40 to 50 who had recovered from COVID-19.

V is TRBV19 and J is TRBJ2-2, with D perhaps matching TRBD2 (6 bases). Trimming pared 1 base from V and 5 bases from J, leaving 14 bases between. This CDR3 spans 16 amino acids. From germline, CDR1 is LNHDA and CDR2 SQIVND (reference sequence). The DNA of the CDR3 is TGTGCCAGTAGTATAGGAGGTGGACTACTAACCGGGGAGCTGTTTTTT. This gives the protein CASSIGGGLLTGELFF.

The gene calls are TRBV3-1 (or the pseudogene TRBV3-2) and TRBJ2-2; 11 bases fit TRBD2. CDR3 length equals 16 residues. The V segment lost 5 bases and the J segment 3 bases; nucleotides outside the gene matches: 5. In germline, CDR1 is LGHDT, CDR2 YNNKEL (reference sequence). In DNA, the CDR3 is TGTGCCAGCAGCTTATTAGCGGGAGGGGACACCGGGGAGCTGTTTTTT. This encodes CASSLLAGGDTGELFF.

The chain combines TRBV18 with TRBJ1-1; 7 bases fit TRBD1. CDR1 is KGHSH, CDR2 LQKENI, per germline. The CDR3 is 13 residues long. V trimming: 7 bases; J trimming: 3 bases; junction bases outside the gene matches: 5. DNA for the CDR3: TGTGCCAGCTTGGGACAGCGGGACACTGAAGCTTTCTTT. The encoded protein is CASLGQRDTEAFF.

Many counts were recorded for this clone. This chain connects TRBV4-1 to TRBJ1-6; 9 nucleotides match TRBD1. The CDR3 has 15 amino acids. V gave up 2 bases and J gave up 9 bases; unmatched junction bases: 5. In germline, CDR1 is MGHRA, CDR2 YSYEKL. The CDR3 reads CASSQFRDRASPLHF. CDR3 bases: TGCGCCAGCAGCCAATTCCGGGACAGGGCTTCACCCCTCCACTTT.

V usage is TRBV28 and J usage is TRBJ1-2; perhaps TRBD1 as D (6 bases). CDR1 is MDHEN, CDR2 SYDVKM, per germline. Trimming pared 1 base from V and 6 bases from J, leaving 18 bases between. The CDR3 spans 16 residues. CDR3 DNA sequence: TGTGCCAGCAGTTTATCGGCTTGGGGGCAGGGGAATGGCTACACCTTC. This gives the protein CASSLSAWGQGNGYTF.

Written as DNA, the CDR3 is TGTGCTAGTGGTCCCCGTTGGGCAAATGACAGCCAAAAATTTTATGGCTACACCTTC. Translating it yields CASGPRWANDSQKFYGYTF. The rearrangement uses TRBV12-5 and TRBJ1-2; D possibly corresponds to TRBD1 (5 bases). Trimming took off 5 bases at V and 5 bases at J, with 30 bases between the two ends. CDR3 length: 19 residues. CDR1 LGHNT and CDR2 FRNRAP come from the germline V gene.

The rearrangement joins TRBV28 to TRBJ1-1, with D maybe TRBD1 (5 bases). The CDR3 has 15 amino acids. The germline CDR1 and CDR2 sequences are MDHEN and SYDVKM. The germline V and J ends were trimmed by 4 bases and 4 bases, with 16 bases remaining between them. DNA for the CDR3: TGTGCCAGCAGTTATCACGGGCGGGGGTCCACTGAAGCTTTCTTT. It specifies CASSYHGRGSTEAFF.

The chain uses TRBV6-1 and TRBJ1-3; the D gene is possibly TRBD1 (5 bases). V lost 2 bases to trimming and J lost 9 bases, with 11 bases between them. The CDR3 consists of 13 residues. Germline CDR1 is MNHNS and CDR2 is SASEGT. The CDR3: CASSEQGFRTIYF. The CDR3 nucleotides read TGTGCCAGCAGTGAACAGGGTTTCCGCACCATATATTTT.

J is TRBJ2-6 and V is TRBV18, with a tentative D call TRBD2 (5 bases). This CDR3 is built from 15 residues. Germline V gives CDR1 KGHSH, CDR2 LQKENI. V was clipped by 3 bases and J by 3 bases, with 9 bases between them. The CDR3 spells CASSPAGYGANVLTF. The CDR3 DNA reads TGTGCCAGCTCACCTGCGGGTTATGGGGCCAACGTCCTGACTTTC.